These 8 T cell receptor beta chains were sequenced from one sample in a study of patients and donors after allogeneic stem cell transplantation. TCRdb passed the RT-PCR reads through MiXCR, listing each CDR3 protein once. The table includes 20,000 or so distinct CDR3 sequences, 4.9% detected once. The sequencing input was blood, either unsorted or a sorted T cell fraction (not recorded which). These receptors all come from a human donor who was either an allogeneic HSCT recipient or a stem cell or donor lymphocyte infusion donor (not recorded which). It is not recorded whose cells these are; they may come from a transplant donor.

Only a few counts were recorded for this clonotype. This sequence joins TRBV9 and TRBJ1-2, with 10 bases fitting TRBD1. There are 15 residues in the CDR3. Trimming cost V 4 bases and J 7 bases; bases outside gene matches: 10. CDR1 is SGDLS and CDR2 is YYNGEE in the germline V gene. The CDR3: CASSPRQGALSGYTF. The DNA for the CDR3 is TGTGCCAGCAGCCCCCGACAGGGGGCGCTTTCTGGCTACACCTTC.

This clonotype showed up just a few times. The gene calls are TRBV7-9 and TRBJ1-2, with 10 bases matching TRBD1. Germline trimming cut 5 bases from V and 2 bases from J; bases unmatched to any gene: 8. This CDR3 is 16 amino acids long. The germline V gene encodes CDR1 SEHNR and CDR2 FQNEAQ (reference sequence). CDR3 sequence (DNA): TGTGCCAGCAGCCCTCACGGGACAGGGGAAAACTATGGCTACACCTTC. It is translated as CASSPHGTGENYGYTF.

This clonotype was seen many times. The rearrangement joins TRBV3-1 to TRBJ2-2; D ambiguous. CDR1 LGHDT and CDR2 YNNKEL come from the germline V gene (reference sequence). V was trimmed by 4 bases and J by 7 bases, leaving 10 bases between them. CDR3 length: 13 amino acids. The DNA for the CDR3 is TGTGCCAGCAGCCCTTACAGAGGCGGGGAGCTGTTTTTT. Its protein product is CASSPYRGGELFF.

At least ten counts were recorded for this clonotype. The chain uses TRBV5-1 and TRBJ2-7; the D is unclear. Deletions cut 0 bases from V and 1 base from J, with 14 bases between. Germline values: CDR1 SGHRS, CDR2 YFSETQ. The CDR3 runs to 16 residues. This chain's CDR3 is CASSLVLSADSYEQYF. DNA for the CDR3: TGCGCCAGCAGCTTGGTTTTGTCCGCGGATTCCTACGAGCAGTACTTC.

This clonotype was recorded at least ten times. This chain uses TRBV24-1 with TRBJ2-3; 9 positions agree with TRBD2. The CDR3 contains 16 residues. Germline V gene lookup returns CDR1 KGHDR and CDR2 SFDVKD. V shed 4 bases and J 7 bases; nucleotides not matched to a gene: 11. For the CDR3, the DNA is TGTGCCACCAGTGACCCTAGCGCGGGGGGGTACAATACGCAGTATTTT. Its protein product is CATSDPSAGGYNTQYF.

This clonotype was recorded many times. This chain uses TRBV29-1 with TRBJ2-3; either TRBD1 or TRBD2 may supply D (5 bases each). Deletions cut 0 bases from V and 7 bases from J, with 11 bases between. CDR1 and CDR2 from the germline V gene are SQVTM and ANQGSEA. The CDR3 loop spans 13 amino acids. The CDR3 nucleotides read TGCAGCGTTGAAGACGGGACGGGTAATACGCAGTATTTT. Translation gives CSVEDGTGNTQYF.

This clonotype has a count of ten or more. V usage is TRBV5-1 and J usage is TRBJ2-7; TRBD2 matches 7 bases. Losses at the gene ends were 0 bases for V and 2 bases for J; bases not matched to a gene: 5. The CDR3 runs 15 residues. Germline V lookup: CDR1 SGHRS, CDR2 YFSETQ. This chain's CDR3 is CASSLAAGRAYEQYF. The CDR3 DNA is TGCGCCAGCAGCTTGGCGGCAGGGAGGGCCTACGAGCAGTACTTC. The full variable domain, in which reference TRBV5-1 and TRBJ2-7 provide the parts outside the CDR3, is KAGVTQTPRYLIKTRGQQVTLSCSPISGHRSVSWYQQTPGQGLQFLFEYFSETQRNKGNFPGRFSGRQFSNSRSEMNVSTLELGDSALYLCASSLAAGRAYEQYFGPGTRLTVT.

Judged by abundance, this clonotype is medium-sized. CDR3 sequence: CASSQGKGGQALAGELFF. For the CDR3, the DNA is TGTGCCAGCAGCCAAGGAAAAGGGGGCCAGGCCCTCGCCGGGGAGCTGTTTTTT. The chain uses TRBV3-1 and TRBJ2-2; 7 bases line up with TRBD1. From germline, CDR1 is LGHDT and CDR2 YNNKEL (reference sequence). With 1 base clipped from V and 6 bases from J, the junction kept 14 bases outside the gene matches. The CDR3 sequence is 18 residues long.